The entry below gives a single TCR beta chain sequence along with its context. The antigen remains unidentified. The sample is drawn from a study of response to subunit inactivated influenza vaccine. General study findings and limits: Every seasonal influenza vaccination brings in few new T cells, the authors suggested.

From germline, CDR1 is SGDLS and CDR2 YYNGEE. This CDR3 is 13 amino acids long. The V gene end was trimmed by 7 bases and the J gene end by 9 bases; junction bases not matched to a gene: 9. Via MiXCR, TCRdb re-called the RT-PCR reads, giving one row per CDR3 protein. The repertoire holds 500,000 to 550,000 distinct CDR3 sequences, about 7.6% seen once, with roughly 13% in the top ten. The specimen comprised PBMCs from blood, sampled roughly 24 months after vaccination. This TCR derives from a man between 50 and 75 years old who received an inactivated influenza vaccine. J is TRBJ2-1 and V is TRBV9; 8 bases align to TRBD1. The CDR3 loop reads CASEGQGGGEQFF. DNA for the CDR3: TGTGCCAGCGAAGGACAGGGTGGAGGTGAGCAGTTCTTC.